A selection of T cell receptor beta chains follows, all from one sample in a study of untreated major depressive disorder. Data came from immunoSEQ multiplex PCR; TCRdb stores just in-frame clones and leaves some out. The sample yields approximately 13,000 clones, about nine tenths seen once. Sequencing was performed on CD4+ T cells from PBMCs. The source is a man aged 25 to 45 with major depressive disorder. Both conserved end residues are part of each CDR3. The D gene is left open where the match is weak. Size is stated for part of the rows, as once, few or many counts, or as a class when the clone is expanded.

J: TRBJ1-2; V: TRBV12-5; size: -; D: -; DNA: TGTGCTAGTGGTCCCCAGGGAACAAGCTATGGCTACACCTTC; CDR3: CASGPQGTSYGYTF
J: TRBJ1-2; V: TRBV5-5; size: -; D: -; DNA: TGTGCCAGCAGCTTGACAGGGAGCTATGGCTACACCTTC; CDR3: CASSLTGSYGYTF
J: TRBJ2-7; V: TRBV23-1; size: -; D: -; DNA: TGCGCCAGCGGTTACAGGTCCCCATCCTACGAGCAGTACTTC; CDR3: CASGYRSPSYEQYF
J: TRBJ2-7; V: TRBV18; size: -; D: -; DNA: TGTGCCAGCTCACCAGTTTTATCCGACGGGGAGCAGTACTTC; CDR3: CASSPVLSDGEQYF
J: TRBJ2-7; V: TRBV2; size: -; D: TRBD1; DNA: TGTGCCAGCACGGGACAGGGGGGTTACGAGCAGTACTTC; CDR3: CASTGQGGYEQYF
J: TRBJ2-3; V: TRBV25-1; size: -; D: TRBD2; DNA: TGTGCCAGCGGTCCCACTAGCGGGGGGGCTGGTGATACGCAGTATTTT; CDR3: CASGPTSGGAGDTQYF
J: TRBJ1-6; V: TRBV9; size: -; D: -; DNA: TGTGCCAGCAGCTATTCGACAAGCCGGAATTCACCCCTCCACTTT; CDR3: CASSYSTSRNSPLHF
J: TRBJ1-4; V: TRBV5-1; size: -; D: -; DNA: TGCGCCAGCAGCTTGGTGCCCGGGCTTAATGAAAAACTGTTTTTT; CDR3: CASSLVPGLNEKLFF
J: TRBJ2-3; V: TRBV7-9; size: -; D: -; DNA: TGTGCCAGCAGCTGGGGACTTACAGATACGCAGTATTTT; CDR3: CASSWGLTDTQYF
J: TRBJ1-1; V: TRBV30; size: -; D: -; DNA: TGTGCCTGGCAGCCCCGGGGCCGCGAAGCTTTCTTT; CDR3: CAWQPRGREAFF
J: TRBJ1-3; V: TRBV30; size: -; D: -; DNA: TGTGCCTGGACTGAAGATTCTGGAAACACCATATATTTT; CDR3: CAWTEDSGNTIYF
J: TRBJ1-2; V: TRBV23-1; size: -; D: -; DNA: TGCGCCAGCAGTCAAAGGTTGAGTTCCCATGGCTACACCTTC; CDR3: CASSQRLSSHGYTF
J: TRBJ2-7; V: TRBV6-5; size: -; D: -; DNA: TGTGCCAGCAGTTACGACAACACCCACGAGCAGTACTTC; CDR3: CASSYDNTHEQYF
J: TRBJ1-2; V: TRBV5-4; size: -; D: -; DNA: TGTGCCAGCAGCTCGCGATCTAGAAACTATGGCTACACCTTC; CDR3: CASSSRSRNYGYTF
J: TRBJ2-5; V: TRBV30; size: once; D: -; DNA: TGTGCCTGCCTCCCGACCGGGGCAGAGACCCAGTACTTC; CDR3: CACLPTGAETQYF
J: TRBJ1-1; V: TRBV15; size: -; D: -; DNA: TGTGCCACCAGCAGAGACAAAGACACTGAAGCTTTCTTT; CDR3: CATSRDKDTEAFF
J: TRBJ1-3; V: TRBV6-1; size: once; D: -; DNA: TGTGCCAGCAGTGTTGACTCTGGAAACACCATATATTTT; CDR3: CASSVDSGNTIYF
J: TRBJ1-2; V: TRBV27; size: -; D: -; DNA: TGTGCCAGCAGTCTCCGGGGGAATGGCTACACCTTC; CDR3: CASSLRGNGYTF